The subject of this entry is one T cell receptor beta chain. No antigen is known for it. From germline, CDR1 is MNHNS and CDR2 SASEGT. This CDR3 comprises 13 residues. V dropped 2 bases and J dropped 1 base, with 5 bases sitting between them. This sample was included in a study of T cell responses to AZD1222 COVID-19 vaccine. General study findings and limits: Donors were chiefly white British, with a greater number of females, and clonal diversity was perhaps underestimated. Reportedly, nearly half the spike-specific TCRs target unmutated variant regions.

Only in-frame clones appear in the TCRdb table, and some are missing; sequencing was by immunoSEQ multiplex PCR. This table has under 140,000 clones, roughly four fifths appearing once. The chain has TRBV6-1 and TRBJ1-2; unclear D gene. The sample was peripheral blood, taken on day 0 of AZD1222 vaccination. The TCR originated in an adult in good health. The CDR3 reads CASSENVNYGYTF. CDR3 sequence (DNA): TGTGCCAGCAGTGAAAACGTTAACTATGGCTACACCTTC.